This T cell receptor (beta chain) originates from a study of cytomegalovirus exposure and HLA in healthy donors. Broader study findings: Rare sequences made up most TCRs, while some public TCRs were found in many donors. The study listed some 160 cytomegalovirus-associated TCR beta chains. In vitro, a few CMV-associated chains proved specific for CMV antigens.

Comments on this clone: Antigen specificity is unknown.

The CDR3 is 16 residues long. Germline V lookup: CDR1 SEHNR, CDR2 FQNEAQ (reference sequence). The J segment lost 1 base and the V segment lost 5 bases, leaving 5 bases of the junction unmatched. Measured with immunoSEQ multiplex PCR; TCRdb has only the in-frame clones, and not every one. The profile shows 150,000 to 200,000 clones, 85% of them singletons. This chain joins TRBV7-9 and TRBJ2-1; 10 bases line up with TRBD1. The sample consisted of PBMCs. The receptor's source is a man aged 25-40 years in good health and CMV-seropositive. For the CDR3, the DNA is TGTGCCAGCAGCCCCGACAGGGGGCCTTCCTACAATGAGCAGTTCTTC. This encodes CASSPDRGPSYNEQFF. Full variable domain (remainder filled in from reference TRBV7-9 and TRBJ2-1): DTGVSQNPRHKITKRGQNVTFRCDPISEHNRLYWYRQTLGQGPEFLTYFQNEAQLEKSRLLSDRFSAERPKGSFSTLEIQRTEQGDSAMYLCASSPDRGPSYNEQFFGPGTRLTVL.